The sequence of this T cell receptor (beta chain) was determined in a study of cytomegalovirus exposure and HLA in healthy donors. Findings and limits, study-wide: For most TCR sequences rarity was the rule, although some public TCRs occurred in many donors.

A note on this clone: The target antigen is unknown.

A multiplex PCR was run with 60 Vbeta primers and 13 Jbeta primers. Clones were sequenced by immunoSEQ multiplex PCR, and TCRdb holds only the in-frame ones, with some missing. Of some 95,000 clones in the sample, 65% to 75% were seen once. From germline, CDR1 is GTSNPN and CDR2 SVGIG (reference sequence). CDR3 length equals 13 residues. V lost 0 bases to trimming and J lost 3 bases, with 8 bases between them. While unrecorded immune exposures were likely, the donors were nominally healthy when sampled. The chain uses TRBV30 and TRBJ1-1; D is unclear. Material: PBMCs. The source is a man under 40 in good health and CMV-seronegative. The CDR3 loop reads CAWSVGRYTEAFF. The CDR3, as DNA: TGTGCCTGGAGTGTGGGCAGATACACTGAAGCTTTCTTT.